These 18 T cell receptor beta chains were sequenced from one sample in a study of cytomegalovirus exposure and HLA in healthy donors. PCR primers comprised 60 Vbeta and 13 Jbeta primers. The table came from immunoSEQ multiplex PCR; TCRdb's copy has only in-frame clones and leaves some out. This sample has about 83,000 clones, with 65% to 75% found just once. Input material: PBMCs. These receptors came from a man in his fifties or sixties in good health and CMV-seronegative.

This clone was counted a few times. The V call is TRBV4-1, the J call TRBJ1-1, with TRBD1 matching over 7 bases. The ends lost 2 bases at V and 1 base at J; junction bases unmatched: 4. Germline V gene data show CDR1 as MGHRA and CDR2 as YSYEKL. This CDR3 has 15 residues. CDR3 coding DNA: TGCGCCAGCAGCCAACGACAGGGCGAGAACACTGAAGCTTTCTTT. Protein: CASSQRQGENTEAFF.

V is TRBV6-1 and J is TRBJ2-7; 8 nucleotides match TRBD2. The CDR3 is made up of 15 amino acids. Losses at the gene ends were 6 bases for V and 4 bases for J; bases not matched to a gene: 11. Germline V gene sequence: CDR1 MNHNS, CDR2 SASEGT. The CDR3: CASRAVGGGRYEQYF. The DNA for the CDR3 is TGTGCCAGCAGGGCCGTGGGGGGCGGGAGGTACGAGCAGTACTTC.

This clone has a handful of counts. This sequence joins TRBV19 and TRBJ2-4; 9 bases are shared with TRBD2. The CDR3 extends over 15 amino acids. J lost 3 bases, V lost 5 bases, and 5 bases had no gene match. Looked up from germline, CDR1 is LNHDA and CDR2 is SQIVND (reference sequence). The CDR3 coding sequence is TGTGCCAGTAGTCCGCGGGGGGGGAGCAAAAACATTCAGTACTTC. Translation gives CASSPRGGSKNIQYF.

This clone was counted once. V and J are TRBV7-3 and TRBJ2-6, with no clear D. The CDR3 runs 15 residues. Germline-derived CDR1 and CDR2 are SGHTA and FQGTGA. The V end lost 2 bases, the J end lost 2 bases, and 7 bases lay between the germline ends. CDR3 amino acids: CASSLAPAGANVLTF. As DNA, the CDR3 is TGTGCCAGCAGCTTAGCCCCGGCTGGGGCCAACGTCCTGACTTTC.

Only a few counts were recorded for this clone. The chain's CDR3 is CASSEALRRGSQPQHF. The CDR3 DNA is TGTGCCAGCAGTGAAGCGCTTCGGAGAGGAAGTCAGCCCCAGCATTTT. This rearrangement joins TRBV2 to TRBJ1-5, with unresolved D. The CDR3 is 16 amino acids. Germline CDR1 reads SNHLY; CDR2 reads FYNNEI. Trimming removed 0 bases from V and 6 bases from J, with 15 bases in between.

The chain combines TRBV30 with TRBJ2-7, with 7 bases identical to TRBD1. CDR1 and CDR2 (germline): GTSNPN, SVGIG (reference sequence). V trimming: 5 bases; J trimming: 3 bases; junction bases outside the gene matches: 10. This CDR3 comprises 14 residues. In nucleotides, the CDR3 is TGTGCCTGGGGAACGGGAACAGGGGTCTACGAGCAGTACTTC. This encodes CAWGTGTGVYEQYF.

V gene TRBV19 combines with J gene TRBJ1-5, with D unclear. In germline, CDR1 is LNHDA, CDR2 SQIVND (reference sequence). V lost 1 base and J 4 bases, leaving 8 bases between the germline ends. The CDR3 is made up of 14 amino acids. The CDR3 region is CASSIGARNQPQHF. The CDR3 DNA follows: TGTGCCAGTAGTATAGGGGCAAGAAATCAGCCCCAGCATTTT.

The genes are TRBV6-5 and TRBJ1-2, with TRBD1 matching 7 bases. CDR3 length: 14 amino acids. CDR1 and CDR2 (germline): MNHEY, SVGAGI. V trimming: 0 bases; J trimming: 6 bases; junction bases outside the gene matches: 4. In nucleotides, the CDR3 is TGTGCCAGCAGTTACTCGAAACAGGGGAATGGCTACACCTTC. Translation gives CASSYSKQGNGYTF.

The gene calls are TRBV15 and TRBJ1-6, with a weak D call TRBD1 (6 bases). The germline V gene has CDR1 LNHNV and CDR2 YYDKDF (reference sequence). This CDR3 is built from 16 residues. V was cut by 0 bases and J by 8 bases, with 14 bases left in between. CDR3: CATSRDPITGYSPLHF. CDR3 nucleotides: TGTGCCACCAGCAGAGATCCTATTACAGGGTATTCACCCCTCCACTTT.

CDR3 protein: CASSQVQGRNDYTF. As DNA, the CDR3 is TGTGCCAGCAGCCAGGTACAGGGGCGGAATGACTACACCTTC. The genes are TRBV4-2 and TRBJ1-2; 7 nucleotides agree with TRBD1. This CDR3 region has 14 residues. CDR1 LGHNA and CDR2 YNFKEQ come from the germline V gene. V gave up 3 bases and J gave up 10 bases; unmatched junction bases: 11.

The chain combines TRBV5-1 with TRBJ1-2, with D perhaps matching TRBD1 (6 bases). Germline V lookup: CDR1 SGHRS, CDR2 YFSETQ. There are 15 residues in the CDR3. V was cut by 0 bases and J by 2 bases, with 11 bases left in between. The CDR3 nucleotides read TGCGCCAGCAGCTTGGCCCCGGACAGCAACTATGGCTACACCTTC. As protein: CASSLAPDSNYGYTF.

In this sample, this clone turned up a few times. This chain connects TRBV5-1 to TRBJ1-1; possible D gene TRBD1, 5 bases. Germline V gene data show CDR1 as SGHRS and CDR2 as YFSETQ. V was clipped by 4 bases and J by 2 bases, with 9 bases between them. The CDR3 has 13 amino acids. CDR3 sequence reads: CASSQDINTEAFF. The CDR3 coding sequence is TGCGCCAGCAGCCAGGACATCAACACTGAAGCTTTCTTT.

This clone was counted a single time. The V gene is TRBV7-3, the J gene TRBJ1-4, with 8 bases matching TRBD1. Germline loops: CDR1 SGHTA, CDR2 FQGTGA. This CDR3 spans 15 amino acids. V gave up 4 bases and J gave up 7 bases; unmatched junction bases: 8. CDR3 bases: TGTGCCAGCAGCTATCCGGGACAGGATGGTGAAAAACTGTTTTTT. Its protein product is CASSYPGQDGEKLFF. The full variable domain, rest sourced from reference TRBV7-3 and TRBJ1-4, is GAGVSQTPSNKVTEKGKYVELRCDPISGHTALYWYRQSLGQGPEFLIYFQGTGAADDSGLPNDRFFAVRPEGSVSTLKIQRTERGDSAVYLCASSYPGQDGEKLFFGSGTQLSVL.

This chain joins TRBV5-4 and TRBJ1-6; D is unclear. The ends were cut back, 0 bases at V and 8 bases at J, with 12 bases in the middle. The CDR3 has 15 amino acids. The germline gives CDR1 SGHNT, CDR2 YYREEE (reference sequence). The CDR3 region is CASSLDSGFDSPLHF. CDR3 DNA sequence: TGTGCCAGCAGCTTGGATAGTGGTTTTGATTCACCCCTCCACTTT.

The chain recombines TRBV19 with TRBJ2-2; 12 nucleotides line up with TRBD2. Per germline, CDR1 LNHDA and CDR2 SQIVND (reference sequence). With 1 base clipped from V and 9 bases from J, the junction kept 6 bases outside the gene matches. This CDR3 comprises 16 residues. CDR3 in amino acids: CASSIAGLAGSRELFF. The DNA for the CDR3 is TGTGCCAGTAGTATAGCCGGACTAGCGGGGAGTAGGGAGCTGTTTTTT.

The rearrangement joins TRBV10-2 to TRBJ2-2; TRBD1 matches at 12 bases. Trimming removed 6 bases from V and 5 bases from J; junction bases left unmatched: 7. CDR1 and CDR2 (germline): WSHSY, SAAADI. The CDR3 runs to 16 residues. The DNA for the CDR3 is TGCGCCAGCAGCCTGGGGACAGGGGGCGTTACCGGGGAGCTGTTTTTT. Residues: CASSLGTGGVTGELFF.

The gene calls are TRBV11-3 and TRBJ2-2, with D possibly TRBD1 on 6 matching bases. The CDR3 totals 14 residues. Germline V gene data show CDR1 as SGHNT and CDR2 as YENEEA. The V end lost 2 bases, the J end lost 7 bases, and 11 bases lay between the germline ends. This CDR3 is CASSLSTGYGELFF. DNA for the CDR3: TGTGCCAGCAGCTTATCCACAGGGTACGGGGAGCTGTTTTTT. Based on the CDR3 plus reference TRBV11-3 and TRBJ2-2, the full variable domain is EAGVVQSPRYKIIEKKQPVAFWCNPISGHNTLYWYLQNLGQGPELLIRYENEEAVDDSQLPKDRFSAERLKGVDSTLKIQPAELGDSAVYLCASSLSTGYGELFFGEGSRLTVL.

The chain recombines TRBV27 with TRBJ1-2, with D perhaps matching TRBD1 (6 bases). CDR1 MNHEY and CDR2 SMNVEV come from the germline V gene (reference sequence). Trimming removed 10 bases at V and 6 bases at J, with 12 bases between. The CDR3 sequence is 11 residues long. CDR3 DNA sequence: TGTGCCACCCAGGGGAGTGATGGCTACACCTTC. Its protein product is CATQGSDGYTF.